This T cell receptor beta chain originates from a study of OX40 agonist ivuxolimab in advanced cancers. Study context: Intravenous ivuxolimab at 0.01 to 10 mg/kg was given to patients every 2 weeks.

Note on this clone: The target antigen is unknown.

This CDR3 is built from 14 residues. The V end lost 2 bases, the J end lost 1 base, and 8 bases lay between the germline ends. Per the germline V gene, CDR1 is SNHLY and CDR2 is FYNNEI. Profiling relied on immunoSEQ multiplex PCR, and the TCRdb table lists in-frame clones only, not all of them. The sample contains roughly 100,000 clones, just under 90% of which appear only once. Study-level points and caveats: On average, CD8+ T cells showed a greater number of expanded clones than CD4+. Partial responders dosed at 0.1-3.0 mg/kg displayed clonal expansion ranking among the lowest.

Systemic immunosuppression or autoimmune disease history was grounds to exclude patients. The input for sequencing was CD4+ or CD8+ T cells sorted from blood, taken in a trial of the OX40 agonist ivuxolimab. This chain uses TRBV2 with TRBJ2-5, with D uncertain. The sequence derives from an adult with an advanced solid tumor such as melanoma, head and neck, liver or kidney cancer. CDR3 amino acids: CASSENRFQETQYF. In nucleotides, the CDR3 is TGTGCCAGCAGTGAAAACCGATTCCAAGAGACCCAGTACTTC.